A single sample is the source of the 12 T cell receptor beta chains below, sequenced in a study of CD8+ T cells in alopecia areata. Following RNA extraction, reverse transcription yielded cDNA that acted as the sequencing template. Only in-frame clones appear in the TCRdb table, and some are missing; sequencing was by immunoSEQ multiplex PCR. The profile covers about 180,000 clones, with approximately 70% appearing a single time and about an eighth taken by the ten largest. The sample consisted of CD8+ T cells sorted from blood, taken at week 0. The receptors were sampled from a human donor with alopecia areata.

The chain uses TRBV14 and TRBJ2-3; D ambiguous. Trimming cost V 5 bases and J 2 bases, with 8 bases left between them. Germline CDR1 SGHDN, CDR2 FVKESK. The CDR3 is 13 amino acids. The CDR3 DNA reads TGTGCCAGCAGCTCGTGGTTCACAGATACGCAGTATTTT. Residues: CASSSWFTDTQYF.

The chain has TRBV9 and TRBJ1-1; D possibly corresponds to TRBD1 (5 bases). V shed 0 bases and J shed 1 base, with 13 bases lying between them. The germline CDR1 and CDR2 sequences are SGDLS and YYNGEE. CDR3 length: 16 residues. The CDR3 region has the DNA TGTGCCAGCAGCGTAGAGGGTTGGGGGAAGAACACTGAAGCTTTCTTT. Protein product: CASSVEGWGKNTEAFF.

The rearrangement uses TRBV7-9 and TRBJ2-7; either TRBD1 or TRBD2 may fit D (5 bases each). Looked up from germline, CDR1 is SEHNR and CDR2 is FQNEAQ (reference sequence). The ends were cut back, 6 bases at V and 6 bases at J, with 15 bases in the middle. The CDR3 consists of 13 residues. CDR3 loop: CASRSGRRIEQYF. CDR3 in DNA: TGTGCCAGCAGGTCGGGACGGAGAATCGAGCAGTACTTC.

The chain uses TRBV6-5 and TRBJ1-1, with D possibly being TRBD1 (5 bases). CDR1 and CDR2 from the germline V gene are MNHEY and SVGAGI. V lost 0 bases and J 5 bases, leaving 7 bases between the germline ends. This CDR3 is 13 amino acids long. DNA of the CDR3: TGTGCCAGCAGTTACTCCCCAGGGACTGAAGCTTTCTTT. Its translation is CASSYSPGTEAFF.

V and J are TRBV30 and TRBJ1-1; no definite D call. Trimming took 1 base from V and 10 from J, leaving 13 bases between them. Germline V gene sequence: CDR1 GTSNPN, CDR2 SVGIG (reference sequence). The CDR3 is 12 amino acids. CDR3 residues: CAWSDHPNLAFF. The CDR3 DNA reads TGTGCCTGGAGTGATCACCCTAACCTAGCTTTCTTT.

DNA of the CDR3: TGTGCCAGCAGACGGACAGAGTACGAGCAGTACTTC. Translating gives CASRRTEYEQYF. The gene calls are TRBV2 and TRBJ2-7; perhaps TRBD1 as D (6 bases). CDR1 is SNHLY, CDR2 FYNNEI, per germline. CDR3 length equals 12 residues. V was trimmed by 6 bases and J by 4 bases, leaving 10 bases between them. Looking up the rest from reference TRBV2 and TRBJ2-7 gives the full variable domain: EPEVTQTPSHQVTQMGQEVILRCVPISNHLYFYWYRQILGQKVEFLVSFYNNEISEKSEIFDDQFSVERPDGSNFTLKIRSTKLEDSAMYFCASRRTEYEQYFGPGTRLTVT.

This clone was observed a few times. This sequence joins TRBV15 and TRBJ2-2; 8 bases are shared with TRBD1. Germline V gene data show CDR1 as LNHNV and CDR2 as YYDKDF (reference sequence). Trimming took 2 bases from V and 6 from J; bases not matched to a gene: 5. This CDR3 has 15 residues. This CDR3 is CATSRQGAEAGELFF. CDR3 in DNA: TGTGCCACCAGCAGACAGGGGGCGGAGGCCGGGGAGCTGTTTTTT. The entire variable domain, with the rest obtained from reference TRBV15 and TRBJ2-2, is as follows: DAMVIQNPRYQVTQFGKPVTLSCSQTLNHNVMYWYQQKSSQAPKLLFHYYDKDFNNEADTPDNFQSRRPNTSFCFLDIRSPGLGDTAMYLCATSRQGAEAGELFFGEGSRLTVL.

In DNA, the CDR3 is TGTGCTAGTGGTGCGCGGGGGTCCCAGTACTTC. This encodes CASGARGSQYF. The V gene is TRBV12-5, the J gene TRBJ2-5; 7 nucleotides line up with TRBD2. The length of the CDR3 is 11 residues. V lost 5 bases, J lost 9 bases, and 3 bases stayed unmatched. Germline CDR1 LGHNT, CDR2 FRNRAP.

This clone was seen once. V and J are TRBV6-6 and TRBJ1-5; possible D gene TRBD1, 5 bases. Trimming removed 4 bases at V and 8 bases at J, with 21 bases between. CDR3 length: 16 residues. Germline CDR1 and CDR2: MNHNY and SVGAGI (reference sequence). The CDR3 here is CASSFMAWDPSEPQHF. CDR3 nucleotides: TGTGCCAGCAGTTTTATGGCCTGGGACCCCTCTGAGCCCCAGCATTTT.

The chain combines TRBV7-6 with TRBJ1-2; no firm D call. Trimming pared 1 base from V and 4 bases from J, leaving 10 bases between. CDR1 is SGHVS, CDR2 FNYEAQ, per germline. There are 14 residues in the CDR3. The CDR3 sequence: CASSLGGVAYGYTF. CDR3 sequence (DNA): TGTGCCAGCAGCTTAGGCGGGGTTGCCTATGGCTACACCTTC.

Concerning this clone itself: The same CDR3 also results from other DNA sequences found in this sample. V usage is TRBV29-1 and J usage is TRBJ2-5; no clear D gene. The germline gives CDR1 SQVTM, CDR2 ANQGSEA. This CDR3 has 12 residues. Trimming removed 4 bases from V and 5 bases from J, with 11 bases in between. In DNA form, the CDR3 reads TGCAGCGTTGTAGCCAGAACGGAGACCCAGTACTTC. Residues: CSVVARTETQYF.

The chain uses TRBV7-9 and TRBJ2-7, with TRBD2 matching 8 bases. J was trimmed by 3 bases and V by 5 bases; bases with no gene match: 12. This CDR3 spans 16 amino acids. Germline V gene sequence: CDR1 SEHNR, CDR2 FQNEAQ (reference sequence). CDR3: CASSPAGGNRLYEQYF. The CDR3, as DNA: TGTGCCAGCAGCCCCGCGGGGGGAAACAGACTCTACGAGCAGTACTTC.